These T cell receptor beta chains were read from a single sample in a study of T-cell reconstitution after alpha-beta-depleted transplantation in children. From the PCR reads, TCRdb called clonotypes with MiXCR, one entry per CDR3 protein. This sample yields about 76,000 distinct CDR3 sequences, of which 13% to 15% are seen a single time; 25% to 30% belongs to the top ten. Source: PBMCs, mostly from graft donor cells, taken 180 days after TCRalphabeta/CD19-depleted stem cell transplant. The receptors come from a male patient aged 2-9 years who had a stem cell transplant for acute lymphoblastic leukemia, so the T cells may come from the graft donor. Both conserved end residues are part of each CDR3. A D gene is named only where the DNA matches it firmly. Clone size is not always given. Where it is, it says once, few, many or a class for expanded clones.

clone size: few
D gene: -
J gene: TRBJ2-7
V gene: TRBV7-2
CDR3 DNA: TGTGCCAGCAGCTTAGGAGGGGGGGCTACGACCTACGAGCAGTACTTC
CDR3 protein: CASSLGGGATTYEQYF

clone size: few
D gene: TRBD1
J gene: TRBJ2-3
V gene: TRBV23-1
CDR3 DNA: TGCGCCAGCAGTCGTCAGGGGGCAGAGGAGGCAACAGATACGCAGTATTTT
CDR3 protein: CASSRQGAEEATDTQYF

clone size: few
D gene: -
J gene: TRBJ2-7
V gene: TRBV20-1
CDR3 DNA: TGCAGTGCTACCTTGGGTCCCTACGAGCAGTACTTC
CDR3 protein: CSATLGPYEQYF

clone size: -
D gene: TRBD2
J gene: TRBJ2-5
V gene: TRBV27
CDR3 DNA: TGTGCCAGCAGTCCCGGGACTAGCGGGAGTAAAGAGACCCAGTACTTC
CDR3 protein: CASSPGTSGSKETQYF

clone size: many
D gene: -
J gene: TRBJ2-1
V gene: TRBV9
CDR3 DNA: TGTGCCAGCAGCTCCCAGGCGGGAGAGCAGTTCTTC
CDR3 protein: CASSSQAGEQFF

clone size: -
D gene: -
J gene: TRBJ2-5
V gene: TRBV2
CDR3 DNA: TGTGCCAGCAGTCCCCTAGCCGGCGAGACCCAGTACTTC
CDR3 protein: CASSPLAGETQYF

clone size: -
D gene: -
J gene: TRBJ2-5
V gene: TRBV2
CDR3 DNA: TGTGCCAGCAGTCCCGGGGTTAAGGAGACCCAGTACTTC
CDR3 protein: CASSPGVKETQYF

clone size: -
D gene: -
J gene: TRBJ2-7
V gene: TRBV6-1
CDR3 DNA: TGTGCCAGCAGTGTTTCAGGGTCCTACGAGCAGTACTTC
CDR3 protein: CASSVSGSYEQYF

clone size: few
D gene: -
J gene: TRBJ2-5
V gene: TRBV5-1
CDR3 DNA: TGCGCCAGCAGCTTGGATAATGGGGAGACCCAGTACTTC
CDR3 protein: CASSLDNGETQYF

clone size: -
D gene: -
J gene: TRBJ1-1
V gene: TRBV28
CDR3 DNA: TGTGCCAGCAGTTTAGGTTACACTGAAGCTTTCTTT
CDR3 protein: CASSLGYTEAFF

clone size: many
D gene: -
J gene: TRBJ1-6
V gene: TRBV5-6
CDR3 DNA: TGTGCCAGCAGCTTGGCAGAGAGTTCCTATAATTCACCCCTCCACTTT
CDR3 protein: CASSLAESSYNSPLHF

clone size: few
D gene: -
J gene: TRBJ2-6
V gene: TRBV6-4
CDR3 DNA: TGTGCCTGCAGACTCCTTGCCGGGACGGAACGCTCTGGGGCCAACGTCCTGACTTTC
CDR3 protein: CACRLLAGTERSGANVLTF

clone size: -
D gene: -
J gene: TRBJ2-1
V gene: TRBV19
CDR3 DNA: TGTGCCAGTAGTATAACGGGAGTCCTCAATGAGCAGTTCTTC
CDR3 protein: CASSITGVLNEQFF

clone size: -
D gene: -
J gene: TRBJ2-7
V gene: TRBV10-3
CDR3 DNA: TGTGCCATCAGTCCTTCCGGACTCGATCTCCCTAGCGAGCAGTACTTC
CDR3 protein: CAISPSGLDLPSEQYF

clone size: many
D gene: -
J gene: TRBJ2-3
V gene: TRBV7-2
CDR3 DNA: TGTGCCGGCCGGCACTTCACAGATACGCAGTATTTT
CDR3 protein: CAGRHFTDTQYF

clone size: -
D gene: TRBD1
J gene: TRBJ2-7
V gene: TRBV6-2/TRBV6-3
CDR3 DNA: TGTGCCAGCCGCTTCCGGGACAGGGAGCTCGATCAGTACTTC
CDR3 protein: CASRFRDRELDQYF

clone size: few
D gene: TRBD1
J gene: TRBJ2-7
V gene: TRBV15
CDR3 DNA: TGTGCCACCAGCAGAGATCTACAGGATTACTGGACAGGCCGCTCCTACGAGCAGTACTTC
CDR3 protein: CATSRDLQDYWTGRSYEQYF

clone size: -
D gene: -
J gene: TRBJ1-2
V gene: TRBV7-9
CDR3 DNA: TGTGCCAGCAGCACCAGAGCCTATGGCTACACCTTC
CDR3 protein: CASSTRAYGYTF

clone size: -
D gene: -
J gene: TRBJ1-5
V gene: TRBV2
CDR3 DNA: TGTGCCAGCAGTGAATACGGAGTCAGGCCCCAGCATTTT
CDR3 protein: CASSEYGVRPQHF

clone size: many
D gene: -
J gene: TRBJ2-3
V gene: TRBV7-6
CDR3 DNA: TGTGCCAGCAGCCCCCTGGAATTGGAAACAGATACGCAGTATTTT
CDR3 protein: CASSPLELETDTQYF

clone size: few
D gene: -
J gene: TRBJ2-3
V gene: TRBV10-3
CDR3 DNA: TGTGCCATTAACAGGGACGGCACAGATACGCAGTATTTT
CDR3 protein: CAINRDGTDTQYF

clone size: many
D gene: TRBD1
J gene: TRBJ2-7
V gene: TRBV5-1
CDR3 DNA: TGCGCCAGCAGCTTGGTGACAGGGGTTACCTACGAGCAGTACTTC
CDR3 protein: CASSLVTGVTYEQYF

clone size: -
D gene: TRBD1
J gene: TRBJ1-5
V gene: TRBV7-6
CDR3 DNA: TGTGCCAGCAGCTTAAACGACAGGGGATATTATCAGCCCCAGCATTTT
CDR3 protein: CASSLNDRGYYQPQHF

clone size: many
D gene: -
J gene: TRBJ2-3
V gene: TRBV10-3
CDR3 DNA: TGTGCCATCAGTCGGGGCCCCGCTAGCACAGATACGCAGTATTTT
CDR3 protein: CAISRGPASTDTQYF

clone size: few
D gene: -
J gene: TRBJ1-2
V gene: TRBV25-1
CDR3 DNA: TGTGCCAGCAGTTACTCTTATGGCTACACCTTC
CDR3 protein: CASSYSYGYTF

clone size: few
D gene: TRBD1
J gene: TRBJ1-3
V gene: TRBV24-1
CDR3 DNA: TGTGCCACCAGTGACCCGGGACAGGGTGGAAACACCATATATTTT
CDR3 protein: CATSDPGQGGNTIYF

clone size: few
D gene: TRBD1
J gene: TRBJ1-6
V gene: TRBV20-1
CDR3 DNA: TGCAGTGCTTGGGTTACAGGGGGCGGGAAGAATTCACCCCTCCACTTT
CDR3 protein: CSAWVTGGGKNSPLHF

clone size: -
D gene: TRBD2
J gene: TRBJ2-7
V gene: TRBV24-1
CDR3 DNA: TGTGCCACCAGTGATCCAGGGACTAGCGCCGGGAAGCAGTACTTC
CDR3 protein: CATSDPGTSAGKQYF

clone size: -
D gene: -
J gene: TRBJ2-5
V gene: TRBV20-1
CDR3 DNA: TGCAGTGCGTCGGGAAGCCAAGAGACCCAGTACTTC
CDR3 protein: CSASGSQETQYF

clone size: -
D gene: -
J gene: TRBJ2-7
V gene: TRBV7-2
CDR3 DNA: TGTGCCAGCAGCTTAGTGACCGTTTCCTACGAGCAGTACTTC
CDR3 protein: CASSLVTVSYEQYF

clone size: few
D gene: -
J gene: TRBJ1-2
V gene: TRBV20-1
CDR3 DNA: TGCAGTGCCTCCGGGTCTACCTATGGCTACACCTTC
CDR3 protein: CSASGSTYGYTF

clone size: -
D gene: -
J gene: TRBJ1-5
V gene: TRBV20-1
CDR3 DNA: TGCAGTGCTAGAGATGTGGGAAGGGAACAGCCCCAGCATTTT
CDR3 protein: CSARDVGREQPQHF

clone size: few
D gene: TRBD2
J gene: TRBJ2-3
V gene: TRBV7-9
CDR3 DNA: TGTGCCAGGGGCGGGGGAAAGGGAGATACGCAGTATTTT
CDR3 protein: CARGGGKGDTQYF

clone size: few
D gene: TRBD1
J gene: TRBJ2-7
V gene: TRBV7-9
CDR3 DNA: TGTGCCAGCAGCACCACCCGACAGGGATGGTACTACGAGCAGTACTTC
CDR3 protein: CASSTTRQGWYYEQYF

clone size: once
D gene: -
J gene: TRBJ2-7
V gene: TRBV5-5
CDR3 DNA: TGTGCCAGGGGCCGGGGATCCTACGAGCAGTACTTC
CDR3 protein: CARGRGSYEQYF

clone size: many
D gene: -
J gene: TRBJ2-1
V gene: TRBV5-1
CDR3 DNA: TGCGCCAGCGCCTGGGCGGCCAGGTCCTACAATGAGCAGTTCTTC
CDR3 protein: CASAWAARSYNEQFF

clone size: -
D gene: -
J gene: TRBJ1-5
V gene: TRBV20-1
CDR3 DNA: TGCAGTGCTAGAGATAACCCACCTCAGCCCCAGCTTTTT
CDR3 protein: CSARDNPPQPQLF

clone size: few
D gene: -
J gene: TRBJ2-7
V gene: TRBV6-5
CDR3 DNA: TGTGCCAGCAGTTCTCTAACAGGGTTAAGCTCCTACGAGCAGTACTTC
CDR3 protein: CASSSLTGLSSYEQYF